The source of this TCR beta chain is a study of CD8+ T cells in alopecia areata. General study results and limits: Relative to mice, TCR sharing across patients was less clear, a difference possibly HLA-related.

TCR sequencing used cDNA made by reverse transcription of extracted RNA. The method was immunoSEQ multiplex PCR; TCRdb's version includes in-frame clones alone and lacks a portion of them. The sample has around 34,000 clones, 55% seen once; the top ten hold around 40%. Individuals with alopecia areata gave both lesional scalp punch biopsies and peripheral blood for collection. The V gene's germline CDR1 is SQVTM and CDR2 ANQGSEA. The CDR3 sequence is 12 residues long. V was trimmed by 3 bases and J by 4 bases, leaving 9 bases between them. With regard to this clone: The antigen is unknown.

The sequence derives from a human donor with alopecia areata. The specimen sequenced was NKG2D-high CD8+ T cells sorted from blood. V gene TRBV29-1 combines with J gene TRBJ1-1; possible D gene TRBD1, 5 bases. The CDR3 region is CSVDQGRTEAFF. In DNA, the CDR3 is TGCAGCGTTGACCAGGGTCGCACTGAAGCTTTCTTT.